These T cell receptor beta chains were read from a single sample in a study of blood T cell repertoires in COVID-19. The repertoire was sequenced with immunoSEQ multiplex PCR; TCRdb's copy has only in-frame clones and lacks some. The table shows fewer than 350,000 clones, with roughly 90% occurring only once. Sequencing was done on a sample of peripheral blood. These receptors came from a woman in her 70s with COVID-19, enrolled during active disease. Each CDR3 is given with its conserved first and last residue. D genes are given only for firm matches. The size entry is marked missing in some rows and otherwise reads once, few, many or a size class.

V: TRBV12-3/TRBV12-4; size: -; J: TRBJ1-2; D: TRBD1; length: 13; DNA: TGTGCCAGCTGGGACAGGGCAAGCTATGGCTACACCTTC; CDR3: CASWDRASYGYTF
V: TRBV28; size: once; J: TRBJ1-4; D: TRBD1; length: 14; DNA: TGTGCCAGCACCTCAGGGGGAACTAATGAAAAACTGTTTTTT; CDR3: CASTSGGTNEKLFF
V: TRBV6-5; size: once; J: TRBJ2-7; D: TRBD1; length: 13; DNA: TGTGCCAGCAGTTACTCTACAGGGGGCGAGCAGTACTTC; CDR3: CASSYSTGGEQYF
V: TRBV15; size: -; J: TRBJ1-2; D: TRBD1; length: 15; DNA: TGTGCCACCAGCAGAGGGACAGGGGGCAACTATGGCTACACCTTC; CDR3: CATSRGTGGNYGYTF
V: TRBV7-9; size: -; J: TRBJ1-2; D: TRBD1; length: 14; DNA: TGTGCCAGCAGCGCGCGGACAGGGCTGAATGGCTACACCTTC; CDR3: CASSARTGLNGYTF
V: TRBV30; size: -; J: TRBJ1-1; D: TRBD1; length: 14; DNA: TGTGCCTGGGCCTTCAGGGACAGGGGTACTGAAGCTTTCTTT; CDR3: CAWAFRDRGTEAFF
V: TRBV19; size: -; J: TRBJ1-2; D: TRBD1; length: 15; DNA: TGTGCCAGTACTACACAGGGGGGAGCTAACTATGGCTACACCTTC; CDR3: CASTTQGGANYGYTF
V: TRBV19; size: -; J: TRBJ2-3; D: TRBD1; length: 16; DNA: TGTGCCAGTAACTCGGGACAGGGCCTTAGCACAGATACGCAGTATTTT; CDR3: CASNSGQGLSTDTQYF
V: TRBV7-8; size: once; J: TRBJ1-3; D: -; length: 12; DNA: TGTGCCAGCAGCCCTCCTGCGAACACCATATATTTT; CDR3: CASSPPANTIYF
V: TRBV2; size: -; J: TRBJ2-4; D: -; length: 15; DNA: TGTGCCAGCAGTGAAGGTAGACTAGCCAAAAACATTCAGTACTTC; CDR3: CASSEGRLAKNIQYF
V: TRBV10-1; size: -; J: TRBJ2-3; D: TRBD2; length: 16; DNA: TGCGCCAGCAGTGAGAATCGGGCGGGGGAAGGGGATACGCAGTATTTT; CDR3: CASSENRAGEGDTQYF
V: TRBV7-2; size: -; J: TRBJ2-7; D: TRBD1; length: 14; DNA: TGTGCCAGCAGCTACAGGGACAGCCAAGGCGAGCAGTACTTC; CDR3: CASSYRDSQGEQYF
V: TRBV5-8; size: -; J: TRBJ1-5; D: -; length: 13; DNA: TGTGCCAGCAGCTTCTCTTTCAATCAGCCCCAGCATTTT; CDR3: CASSFSFNQPQHF
V: TRBV9; size: -; J: TRBJ1-2; D: -; length: 15; DNA: TGTGCCAGCAGCGCCGAACAGGGAAGAAAGTATGGCTACACCTTC; CDR3: CASSAEQGRKYGYTF
V: TRBV7-2; size: -; J: TRBJ1-2; D: TRBD1; length: 15; DNA: TGTGCCAGCAGCGTAGGGACAGGGGGGGCCTATGGCTACACCTTC; CDR3: CASSVGTGGAYGYTF
V: TRBV15; size: -; J: TRBJ2-5; D: -; length: 13; DNA: TGTGCCACCAGCAGGACAACCCAAGAGACCCAGTACTTC; CDR3: CATSRTTQETQYF